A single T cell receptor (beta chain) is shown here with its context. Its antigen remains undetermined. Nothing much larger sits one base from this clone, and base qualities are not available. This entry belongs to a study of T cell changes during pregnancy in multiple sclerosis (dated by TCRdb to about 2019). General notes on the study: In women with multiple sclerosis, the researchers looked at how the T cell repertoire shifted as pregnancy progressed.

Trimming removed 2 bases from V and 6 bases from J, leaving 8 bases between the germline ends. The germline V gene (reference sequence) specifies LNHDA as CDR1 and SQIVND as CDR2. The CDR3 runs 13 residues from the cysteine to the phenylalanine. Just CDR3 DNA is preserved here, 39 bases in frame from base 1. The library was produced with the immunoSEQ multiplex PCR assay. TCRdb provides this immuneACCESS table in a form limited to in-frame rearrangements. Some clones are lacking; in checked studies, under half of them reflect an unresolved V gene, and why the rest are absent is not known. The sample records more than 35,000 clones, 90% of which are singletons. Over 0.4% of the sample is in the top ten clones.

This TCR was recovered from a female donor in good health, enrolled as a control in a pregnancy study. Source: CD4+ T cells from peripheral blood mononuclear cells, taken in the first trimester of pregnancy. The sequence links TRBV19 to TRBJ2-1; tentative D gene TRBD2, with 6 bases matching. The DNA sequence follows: TGTGCCAGTAGTATAATCGGGGGCAATGAGCAGTTCTTC. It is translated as CASSIIGGNEQFF.